Listed below are T cell receptor beta chains from one sample, sequenced in a study of technical replicates of blood from a few donors. Here immunoSEQ multiplex PCR was the method, and the copy in TCRdb shows in-frame clones only, minus some. Of over 55,000 clones in the sample, approximately 95% are singletons; the top ten hold approximately 2.9%. The sample consisted of PBMCs. These receptors came from a human donor in good health. Some clones in this sample may be carry-over from other donors' samples. The CDR3 runs from the conserved cysteine through the conserved F or W. The D gene is left open where the match is weak. For some rows the clone size is stated as once, few or many, or as a class when expanded; others skip it.

J gene	D gene	clone size	V gene	CDR3 DNA	CDR3 protein
TRBJ2-5	.	.	TRBV4-1	TGCGCCAGCAGCCAAGATGAGAACAGGCAAGAGACCCAGTACTTC	CASSQDENRQETQYF
TRBJ2-2	.	.	TRBV7-3	TGTGCCAGCAGCTTGGAGCCCATAGCGAAGACCGGGGAGCTGTTTTTT	CASSLEPIAKTGELFF
TRBJ2-7	.	.	TRBV6-1	TGTGCCAGCACCACCGAAATCCATGAGGAGCAGTACTTC	CASTTEIHEEQYF
TRBJ1-1	TRBD1	.	TRBV4-1	TGCGCCAGCAGCCAGGGCCGGGACAGAAAGAACACTGAAGCTTTCTTT	CASSQGRDRKNTEAFF
TRBJ2-1	TRBD2	once	TRBV4-1	TGCGCCAGCAGCCCCGGACTAGCGGGGGGTAATGAGCAGTTCTTC	CASSPGLAGGNEQFF
TRBJ2-3	.	once	TRBV18	TGTGCCAGCTCACCATTTAACTCTGACACAGATACGCAGTATTTT	CASSPFNSDTDTQYF
TRBJ2-1	.	.	TRBV7-2	TGTGCCAGCAGCTCCCGACAGTCATACAATGAGCAGTTCTTC	CASSSRQSYNEQFF
TRBJ2-3	TRBD2	.	TRBV11-3	TGTGCCAGCAGCCCTCGGGACTACACAGATACGCAGTATTTT	CASSPRDYTDTQYF
TRBJ2-7	TRBD1	few	TRBV7-9	TGTGCCAGCAGCTTAAACATCGTCGGGACAGGGGACTACGAGCAGTACTTC	CASSLNIVGTGDYEQYF
TRBJ1-1	TRBD1	once	TRBV18	TGTGCCAGCTCACTTGACAGGGCCGAAGCTTTCTTT	CASSLDRAEAFF
TRBJ1-6	TRBD1	.	TRBV7-9	TGTGCCAGCAGCTTCCGCGACAGGGGTTCAGCACCCCTCCACTTT	CASSFRDRGSAPLHF
TRBJ2-7	.	.	TRBV6-5	TGTGCCAGCAGAGGCGGACGGGGATACGAGCAGTACTTC	CASRGGRGYEQYF
TRBJ1-1	.	.	TRBV7-2	TGTGCCAGCAGCCAGAGACAATCCACTGAAGCTTTCTTT	CASSQRQSTEAFF
TRBJ2-3	.	.	TRBV5-1	TGCGCCAGCAGCCCCGGACTAATCCTTTACACAGATACGCAGTATTTT	CASSPGLILYTDTQYF
TRBJ1-1	.	.	TRBV25-1	TGTGCCTCAAAGGGATCCGCCGGGGGGACTGAAGCTTTCTTT	CASKGSAGGTEAFF
TRBJ2-2	.	.	TRBV19	TGTGCCAGCACACGTGGGAGAATTGGAACGGACAACACCGGGGAGCTGTTTTTT	CASTRGRIGTDNTGELFF
TRBJ2-1	TRBD1	.	TRBV7-9	TGTGCCAGCAGCTTACAGACAGGGAGACATAGAGACAATGAGCAGTTCTTC	CASSLQTGRHRDNEQFF
TRBJ2-2	TRBD2	once	TRBV30	TGTGCCTGGAGCGACCGATTGGGGCTAGCGGGAGGTTTTACCGGGGAGCTGTTTTTT	CAWSDRLGLAGGFTGELFF
TRBJ1-2	.	once	TRBV4-3	TGCGCCAGCAGCCAACGGACAGATTATGGCTACACCTTC	CASSQRTDYGYTF
TRBJ2-5	.	.	TRBV5-1	TGCGCCAGCAGCTCCCAGGGGGGCCAGGAGACCCAGTACTTC	CASSSQGGQETQYF
TRBJ1-6	.	few	TRBV30	TGTGCCTGTAGGGGTAGCTCCTATAATTCACCCCTCCACTTT	CACRGSSYNSPLHF
TRBJ2-1	.	.	TRBV4-3	TGCGCCAGCAGCCGGGGACTTCTAGACAATGAGCAGTTCTTC	CASSRGLLDNEQFF
TRBJ2-1	.	.	TRBV5-1	TGCGCCAGCAGCACCACCTTAGGTAGCGGTTCCTACAATGAGCAGTTCTTC	CASSTTLGSGSYNEQFF
TRBJ2-7	.	.	TRBV30	TGTGCCTGGAACCAGGCGGGGTCGCGCGAGCAGTACTTC	CAWNQAGSREQYF
TRBJ2-7	.	.	TRBV18	TGTGCCAGCTCACCACCGGCCAGAAACTCCTACGAGCAGTACTTC	CASSPPARNSYEQYF
TRBJ1-2	.	.	TRBV29-1	TGCAGCGTTTGGGCGGGGGGCGGCTACACCTTC	CSVWAGGGYTF
TRBJ1-1	.	.	TRBV6-1	TGTGCCAGCAGTGAAGCCGCCAGAAGGAACACTGAAGCTTTCTTT	CASSEAARRNTEAFF
TRBJ2-6	.	.	TRBV7-3	TGTGCCAGCAGCCCCCATGGGGCCAACGTCCTGACTTTC	CASSPHGANVLTF
TRBJ2-1	.	.	TRBV21-1	TGTGCCAGCAGCAACGAGTTCGAGCAGTTCTTC	CASSNEFEQFF
TRBJ1-2	.	.	TRBV5-4	TGTGCCAGCAGCATGGACAGTAACTATGGCTACACCTTC	CASSMDSNYGYTF
TRBJ1-1	TRBD1	.	TRBV5-4	TGTGCCAGCAGCTTTGATGGCAGGGGGCGGACTGAAGCTTTCTTT	CASSFDGRGRTEAFF
TRBJ2-3	.	few	TRBV5-1	TGCGCCAGCAGCCGGCAGGGCAGCACAGATACGCAGTATTTT	CASSRQGSTDTQYF
TRBJ1-1	.	.	TRBV5-6	TGTGCCAGCAGCTCTCGACAGGCCGTTGAAGCTTTCTTT	CASSSRQAVEAFF
TRBJ1-1	.	.	TRBV6-5	TGTGCCAGCAGTCCCGGGGAGGGGGTGCGAGCTTTCTTT	CASSPGEGVRAFF
TRBJ2-3	.	.	TRBV5-6	TGTGCCAGCAGCTTGGTTCTGGACAGGGAGGGGACTAACACAGATACGCAGTATTTT	CASSLVLDREGTNTDTQYF
TRBJ2-7	.	.	TRBV11-2	TGTGCCAGCAGCTTAGATACCTACGAGCAGTACTTC	CASSLDTYEQYF
TRBJ1-3	.	.	TRBV2	TGTGCCAGCAGTGAAGGCAGGGGCCTTGGAAACACCATATATTTT	CASSEGRGLGNTIYF
TRBJ2-5	TRBD1	.	TRBV29-1	TGCAGCGTCGCACAGGGGGCGGGAGAGACCCAGTACTTC	CSVAQGAGETQYF
TRBJ1-4	TRBD1	.	TRBV15	TGTGCCACCAGCGGGGGGACAGGGGGCGGAACTAATGAAAAACTGTTTTTT	CATSGGTGGGTNEKLFF
TRBJ2-2	TRBD2	.	TRBV15	TGTGCCACCAGTCGTCTAGCGGGGACGAACACCGGGGAGCTGTTTTTT	CATSRLAGTNTGELFF
TRBJ2-1	.	.	TRBV29-1	TGCAGCACATTACCCAGTGAGGTTGAGCAGTTCTTC	CSTLPSEVEQFF
TRBJ2-1	.	.	TRBV6-6	TGTGCCAGCAGTTACCGGGAGTCGGGTGAGCAGTTCTTC	CASSYRESGEQFF
TRBJ1-5	.	.	TRBV2	TGTGCCAGCAGCGCTACCGCACAGGGTGGGGTTACGGGTCAGCCCCAGCATTTT	CASSATAQGGVTGQPQHF
TRBJ1-2	TRBD1	once	TRBV2	TGTGCCAGCGGGCAACCCGGGAAGGAGGGGGCCGGCTACACCTTC	CASGQPGKEGAGYTF
TRBJ1-2	TRBD1	.	TRBV9	TGTGCCAGCAGCGTTGGGACAGGAGTGAATGGCTACACCTTC	CASSVGTGVNGYTF
TRBJ1-5	.	.	TRBV23-1	TGCGCCAGCAGTCAATCGAAGAGGGAGGTGACCTATAGCAATCAGCCCCAGCATTTT	CASSQSKREVTYSNQPQHF
TRBJ2-1	TRBD1	once	TRBV5-1	TGCGCCAGCAGCTGGGGACAGGGGATTTACAATGAGCAGTTCTTC	CASSWGQGIYNEQFF
TRBJ2-7	TRBD2	.	TRBV25-1	TGTGCCAGCAGTGACCCAGCGGGAGTGGCCTCCTACGAGCAGTACTTC	CASSDPAGVASYEQYF
TRBJ2-5	.	.	TRBV7-2	TGTGCCAGCAGCTTAGTCAGGGGGACCCAGTACTTC	CASSLVRGTQYF
TRBJ1-2	.	.	TRBV18	TGTGCCAGCGCACCGGGCAATTCTAACTATGGCTACACCTTC	CASAPGNSNYGYTF
TRBJ2-1	TRBD1	.	TRBV2	TGTGCCAGCATCAAGGACAGGGTTACGTTTGATGAGCAGTTCTTC	CASIKDRVTFDEQFF